These 11 T cell receptor beta chains were all obtained from the same sample, sequenced in a study of early stage breast cancer tumors. Here immunoSEQ multiplex PCR was the method, and the copy in TCRdb shows in-frame clones only, minus some. The repertoire includes 50,000 to 65,000 clones, 90% to 95% of them detected once, and around 5% sits in the top ten. Source material: blood. All receptors come from a person between 65 and 80 years old with breast cancer.

This clone appeared a single time. The chain recombines TRBV14 with TRBJ2-5; tentatively, D is TRBD1 (7 bases). Trimming took off 4 bases at V and 5 bases at J, with 17 bases between the two ends. The CDR3 is 15 amino acids. CDR1 SGHDN and CDR2 FVKESK come from the germline V gene. DNA of the CDR3: TGTGCCAGCAGCCCCCGGGCAGGGGGGAGGGAGACCCAGTACTTC. Protein: CASSPRAGGRETQYF.

The chain employs TRBV5-1 and TRBJ1-1; the match to TRBD1 covers 8 bases. The CDR3 covers 15 residues. Germline values: CDR1 SGHRS, CDR2 YFSETQ. J was trimmed by 5 bases and V by 4 bases; bases with no gene match: 10. The CDR3 here is CASSRSRGPRTEAFF. CDR3 DNA: TGCGCCAGCAGCCGCTCCAGGGGGCCGAGGACTGAAGCTTTCTTT.

V and J are TRBV10-3 and TRBJ2-7, with TRBD1 matching 11 bases. Trimming cost V 0 bases and J 6 bases; bases outside gene matches: 7. CDR1 and CDR2 (germline): ENHRY, SYGVKD. The length of the CDR3 is 16 residues. The CDR3 loop is CAISESSGQGGVEQYF. CDR3 nucleotide sequence: TGTGCCATCAGTGAGTCTTCGGGACAGGGGGGGGTCGAGCAGTACTTC.

The chain is built from TRBV19 and TRBJ1-5; no firm D call. CDR1 is LNHDA, CDR2 SQIVND, per germline (reference sequence). Deletions cut 5 bases from V and 5 bases from J, with 16 bases between. This CDR3 has 15 residues. The CDR3 is CASSYVGGGDQPQHF. The CDR3 nucleotides read TGTGCCAGTAGTTACGTCGGAGGTGGGGATCAGCCCCAGCATTTT.

This chain uses TRBV11-2 with TRBJ2-7; the D gene is possibly TRBD1 (5 bases). There are 17 residues in the CDR3. Germline loops: CDR1 SGHAT, CDR2 FQNNGV. V lost 2 bases and J 1 base, leaving 18 bases between the germline ends. The CDR3 loop reads CASSLSRARANSYEQYF. The CDR3, as DNA: TGTGCCAGCAGCTTAAGTAGGGCCAGGGCGAATTCCTACGAGCAGTACTTC.

The rearrangement joins TRBV5-1 to TRBJ2-3; D possibly corresponds to TRBD2 (6 bases). The germline V gene encodes CDR1 SGHRS and CDR2 YFSETQ. The CDR3 has 15 residues. Trimming shortened V by 4 bases and J by 0 bases, and 12 bases separated the two germline ends. The CDR3 protein is CASSELATSTDTQYF. The CDR3 DNA reads as TGCGCCAGCAGCGAGCTAGCGACTAGCACAGATACGCAGTATTTT.

Written as DNA, the CDR3 is TGTGCCAGCAGTGCGGCGGTAGCTAACTATGGCTACACCTTC. It specifies CASSAAVANYGYTF. This chain joins TRBV6-1 and TRBJ1-2; D gene unclear. Germline-derived CDR1 and CDR2 are MNHNS and SASEGT. The CDR3 contains 14 residues. V was clipped by 4 bases and J by 0 bases, with 9 bases between them.

The V and J genes are TRBV7-9 and TRBJ1-4; a possible D gene is TRBD1 (5 bases). V shed 5 bases and J shed 5 bases, with 18 bases lying between them. Per the germline V gene, CDR1 is SEHNR and CDR2 is FQNEAQ (reference sequence). The CDR3 is made up of 16 amino acids. CDR3: CASSLLLGLPNEKLFF. CDR3 nucleotide sequence: TGTGCCAGCAGCCTCCTTTTGGGACTCCCAAATGAAAAACTGTTTTTT. Full variable domain (missing parts from reference TRBV7-9 and TRBJ1-4): DTGVSQNPRHKITKRGQNVTFRCDPISEHNRLYWYRQTLGQGPEFLTYFQNEAQLEKSRLLSDRFSAERPKGSFSTLEIQRTEQGDSAMYLCASSLLLGLPNEKLFFGSGTQLSVL.

The genes are TRBV15 and TRBJ2-1; possible D gene TRBD2, 5 bases. From germline, CDR1 is LNHNV and CDR2 YYDKDF (reference sequence). Between the trimmed V and J ends, which lost 8 bases and 7 bases, there was a span of 24 bases. The CDR3 contains 16 residues. The CDR3 DNA reads as TGTGCCACCCGAAATATAGAGCGGAGTTTGGAGAATGAGCAGTTCTTC. Translating it yields CATRNIERSLENEQFF. The full variable domain, with the rest looked up from reference TRBV15 and TRBJ2-1, is DAMVIQNPRYQVTQFGKPVTLSCSQTLNHNVMYWYQQKSSQAPKLLFHYYDKDFNNEADTPDNFQSRRPNTSFCFLDIRSPGLGDTAMYLCATRNIERSLENEQFFGPGTRLTVL.

This clone is a singleton in its sample. V is TRBV6-5 and J is TRBJ1-1, with TRBD1 matching over 8 bases. J was trimmed by 5 bases and V by 3 bases; bases with no gene match: 5. Germline V lookup: CDR1 MNHEY, CDR2 SVGAGI. CDR3 length: 14 residues. CDR3 amino acids: CASSYRTGGTEAFF. In DNA form, the CDR3 reads TGTGCCAGCAGTTATAGAACAGGGGGAACTGAAGCTTTCTTT.

The gene calls are TRBV30 and TRBJ1-4; 9 nucleotides match TRBD1. The CDR3 has 15 residues. Unmatched junction bases numbered 0, after V lost 1 base and J lost 0 bases. CDR1 and CDR2 (germline): GTSNPN, SVGIG (reference sequence). The CDR3 nucleotides are TGTGCCTGGAGTGGACAGGGGGCAACTAATGAAAAACTGTTTTTT. Protein sequence: CAWSGQGATNEKLFF.